The clone carrying this T cell receptor (beta chain) has just one count. The antigen is unknown. The entry originates in a study of shared clonotypes between healthy human individuals. The CDR3 has 16 amino acids. The V gene lost 5 bases and the J gene lost 6 bases, with 20 bases spanning the gap. CDR1 is SGHVS, CDR2 FNYEAQ, per germline. Selected positively for CCR7 and CD45RO-negative, naive CD8 cells excluded terminally differentiated effector memory CD45RA+ cells. Study-level results: It was only blood that was sampled, and tissue repertoires likely differ.

Profiling relied on immunoSEQ multiplex PCR, and the TCRdb table lists in-frame clones only, not all of them. The sample yields about 1.9 million clones, about 93% seen once. This chain connects TRBV7-6 to TRBJ2-1; TRBD2 is a possible D gene (6 bases). The sequence was obtained from a man younger than 30 in good health. Some clones in this sample may be carry-over from other donors' samples. Sequencing used naive CD8+ T cells from PBMCs. As DNA, the CDR3 is TGTGCCAGCAGCCACACTACGGAGGGCCGGGCCAATGAGCAGTTCTTC. This codes for CASSHTTEGRANEQFF. Variable domain in full (rest from reference TRBV7-6 and TRBJ2-1): GAGVSQSPRYKVTKRGQDVALRCDPISGHVSLYWYRQALGQGPEFLTYFNYEAQQDKSGLPNDRFSAERPEGSISTLTIQRTEQRDSAMYRCASSHTTEGRANEQFFGPGTRLTVL.